These 14 T cell receptor beta chains were sequenced from one sample in a study of Graves' ophthalmopathy and Graves' hyperthyroidism. RNA transcripts provided the template for amplifying TCR beta CDR3 regions. Second-round multiplex PCR followed a first-round RT-PCR using HTBI primers. TCRdb re-called the multiplex PCR reads with MiXCR, one entry per CDR3 protein. The sample has more than 550,000 distinct CDR3 sequences; 35% to 45% are singletons. Sequencing was done on a sample of peripheral blood. The source of these receptors is an adult man with Graves' ophthalmopathy.

On this clonotype itself: Since a much larger clone is just one base distant, this may be a read error. The chain has TRBV6-5 and TRBJ2-6, with D possibly matching TRBD1 (5 bases). The CDR3 runs to 15 residues. The V gene's germline CDR1 is MNHEY and CDR2 SVGAGI. Trimming removed 7 bases from V and 4 bases from J, with 14 bases in between. As DNA, the CDR3 is TGTGCCAGCACCCCACAGGAGCCAGGGGCCAACGTCCTGACTTTC. Residues: CASTPQEPGANVLTF.

This clonotype appeared many times. This chain uses TRBV9 with TRBJ2-5, with TRBD2 identical over 13 bases. Germline values: CDR1 SGDLS, CDR2 YYNGEE. The CDR3 is made up of 16 amino acids. With 0 bases clipped from V and 5 bases from J, the junction kept 4 bases outside the gene matches. The CDR3 is CASSVATSGRWETQYF. Here the CDR3 DNA reads TGTGCCAGCAGCGTAGCGACTAGCGGGAGGTGGGAGACCCAGTACTTC.

A few counts support this clonotype. The V call is TRBV7-2, the J call TRBJ2-5; 8 bases match TRBD2. TRBJ2-1 explains the end of the DNA better; the J call may be wrong. CDR1 is SGHTA, CDR2 FQGNSA, per germline. This CDR3 comprises 15 residues. The CDR3 sequence: CASSLAGLEGGGQFF. The CDR3 DNA reads as TGTGCCAGCAGCTTGGCGGGACTAGAGGGTGGTGGGCAGTTCTTC.

This clonotype has ten or more counts. The chain couples TRBV2 to TRBJ1-1; D call uncertain. The CDR3 is made up of 12 amino acids. Germline values: CDR1 SNHLY, CDR2 FYNNEI. V lost 6 bases to trimming and J lost 9 bases, with 14 bases between them. CDR3 amino acids: CASSESEFKAFF. The CDR3 DNA is TGTGCCAGCAGCGAATCGGAATTTAAAGCTTTCTTT.

This clonotype has a handful of counts. One junction end does not reproduce the germline sequence, and a read error may be involved. The J gene is TRBJ2-5, the V gene TRBV7-2, with a possible D match to TRBD1 (6 bases). Germline V gene lookup returns CDR1 SGHTA and CDR2 FQGNSA. The CDR3 loop spans 15 amino acids. The CDR3 DNA reads TGTGCCAGCAACTTAAACAGGGTAAATGGAGAGACCCAGTACTTC. Protein sequence: CASNLNRVNGETQYF. Drawing the rest from reference TRBV7-2 and TRBJ2-5, the complete variable domain is GAGVSQSPSNKVTEKGKDVELRCDPISGHTALYWYRQSLGQGLEFLIYFQGNSAPDKSGLPSDRFSAERTGGSVSTLTIQRTQQEDSAVYLCASNLNRVNGETQYFGPGTRLLVL.

This clonotype has a count of ten or more. The chain carries TRBV4-3 and TRBJ2-5; possible D gene TRBD2, 5 bases. The CDR3 loop spans 15 amino acids. Germline loops: CDR1 LGHNA, CDR2 YSLEER. The ends were cut back, 5 bases at V and 1 base at J, with 14 bases in the middle. CDR3 nucleotide sequence: TGCGCCAGCAGCGAGGGTCCGGGATCCCAAGAGACCCAGTACTTC. This translates into CASSEGPGSQETQYF.

As regards this clonotype: It is likely a read error, because the conserved phenylalanine at the end of the CDR3 is missing. The DNA is left out, because the CDR3 cannot be placed on it with certainty; the CDR3 is given as TCRdb lists it. The chain links TRBV10-3 to TRBJ1-4; the D call TRBD1 from the table was never checked on the DNA. CDR1 ENHRY and CDR2 SYGVKD come from the germline V gene. The CDR3 numbers 10 amino acids, ends counted. The CDR3 sequence: CAIRQGALDY.

This clonotype was counted many times. CDR3 DNA sequence: TGTGCCAGTAGTACGGGACAGGACACTGAAGCTTTCTTT. Its protein product is CASSTGQDTEAFF. V gene TRBV19 combines with J gene TRBJ1-1, with TRBD1 identical over 8 bases. From germline, CDR1 is LNHDA and CDR2 SQIVND (reference sequence). The J segment lost 3 bases and the V segment lost 4 bases, leaving 1 base of the junction unmatched. This CDR3 is built from 13 residues.

This clonotype was seen ten or more times. The CDR3, as DNA: TGCAGCGTTGAAGGGGGAGCCAAGACAGGGGGGGGAGAGACCCAGTACTTC. This sequence encodes CSVEGGAKTGGGETQYF. This chain links TRBV29-1 with TRBJ2-5, with TRBD1 matching 9 bases. Trimming removed 1 base from V and 4 bases from J; junction bases left unmatched: 13. CDR1 and CDR2 (germline): SQVTM, ANQGSEA. The CDR3 contains 17 residues.

V gene TRBV7-2 combines with J gene TRBJ2-6, with TRBD2 identical over 7 bases. V trimming: 5 bases; J trimming: 11 bases; junction bases outside the gene matches: 9. CDR3 size: 14 residues. CDR1 is SGHTA and CDR2 is FQGNSA in the germline V gene. This chain's CDR3 is CASSLSGGTYVLTF. The CDR3 DNA is TGTGCCAGCAGCCTCTCCGGGGGGACCTACGTCCTGACTTTC.

There are many counts of this clonotype. This chain links TRBV6-5 with TRBJ2-7, with 8 bases fitting TRBD1. The CDR3 covers 14 residues. The germline V gene has CDR1 MNHEY and CDR2 SVGAGI. The trim removed 6 bases at V and 5 bases at J, leaving 9 bases unmatched. CDR3 DNA sequence: TGTGCCAGCAGGCGGACAGGGAGAATCAACGAGCAGTACTTC. Residues: CASRRTGRINEQYF.

In DNA, the CDR3 is TGTGCCAGCAGCTTGCAAGGGATCCAAGAGACCCAGTACTTC. This encodes CASSLQGIQETQYF. J is TRBJ2-5 and V is TRBV5-6; D remains ambiguous. V lost 1 base, J lost 1 base, and 8 bases lay in between. The CDR3 has 14 amino acids. Per the germline V gene, CDR1 is SGHDT and CDR2 is YYEEEE.

The chain has TRBV29-1 and TRBJ2-7; maybe TRBD1 (6 bases). Germline V lookup: CDR1 SQVTM, CDR2 ANQGSEA. The CDR3 extends over 11 amino acids. V lost 4 bases to trimming and J lost 7 bases, with 11 bases between them. CDR3 sequence reads: CSVGTEQEQYF. The CDR3 DNA follows: TGCAGCGTTGGGACAGAACAAGAGCAGTACTTC.

At least ten counts were recorded for this clonotype. The V and J genes are TRBV19 and TRBJ1-6; tentative D call: TRBD1 (6 bases). The germline V gene has CDR1 LNHDA and CDR2 SQIVND (reference sequence). V was clipped by 6 bases and J by 7 bases, with 10 bases between them. There are 13 residues in the CDR3. The CDR3 nucleotides are TGTGCCAGTAGGTCCAGGGGAAATTCACCCCTCCACTTT. This codes for CASRSRGNSPLHF.